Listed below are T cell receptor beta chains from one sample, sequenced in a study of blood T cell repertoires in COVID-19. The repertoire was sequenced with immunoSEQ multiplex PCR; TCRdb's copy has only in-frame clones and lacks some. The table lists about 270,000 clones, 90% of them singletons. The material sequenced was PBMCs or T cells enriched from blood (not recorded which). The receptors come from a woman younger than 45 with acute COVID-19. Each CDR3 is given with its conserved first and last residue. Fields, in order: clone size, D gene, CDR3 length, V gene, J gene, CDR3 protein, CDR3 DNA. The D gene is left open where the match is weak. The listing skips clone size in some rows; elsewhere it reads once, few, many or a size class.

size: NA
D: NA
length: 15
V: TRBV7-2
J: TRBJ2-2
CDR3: CASSSQGPNTGELFF
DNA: TGTGCCAGCAGCTCTCAGGGGCCGAACACCGGGGAGCTGTTTTTT

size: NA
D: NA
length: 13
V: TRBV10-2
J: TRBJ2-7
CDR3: CASSLQGTYEQYF
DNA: TGCGCCAGCAGCCTACAGGGAACCTACGAGCAGTACTTC

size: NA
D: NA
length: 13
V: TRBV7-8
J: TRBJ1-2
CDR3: CASSLVEVGGYTF
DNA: TGTGCCAGCAGCTTAGTTGAGGTCGGCGGCTACACCTTC

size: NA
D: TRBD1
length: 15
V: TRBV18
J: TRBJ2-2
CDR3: CASSPPGQETGELFF
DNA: TGTGCCAGCTCACCCCCGGGACAGGAAACCGGGGAGCTGTTTTTT

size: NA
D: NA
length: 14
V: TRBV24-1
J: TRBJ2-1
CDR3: CATSDNLEYNEQFF
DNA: TGTGCCACCAGTGACAACTTAGAATACAATGAGCAGTTCTTC

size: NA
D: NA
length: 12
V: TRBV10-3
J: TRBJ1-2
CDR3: CAISESHFGYTF
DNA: TGTGCCATCAGTGAGTCTCATTTTGGCTACACCTTC

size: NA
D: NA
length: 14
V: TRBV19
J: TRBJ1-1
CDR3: CASRERALNTEAFF
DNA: TGTGCCAGTAGAGAGCGGGCTCTGAACACTGAAGCTTTCTTT

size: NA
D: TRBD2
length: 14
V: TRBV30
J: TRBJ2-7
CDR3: CAWTPAGGTYEQYF
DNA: TGTGCCTGGACCCCGGCGGGAGGGACCTACGAGCAGTACTTC

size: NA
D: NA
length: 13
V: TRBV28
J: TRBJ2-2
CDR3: CASRGSLAGELFF
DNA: TGTGCCAGCAGGGGTAGCCTAGCCGGGGAGCTGTTTTTT

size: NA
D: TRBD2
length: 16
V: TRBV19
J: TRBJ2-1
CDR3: CASSTRTGLATNEQFF
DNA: TGTGCCAGTAGTACGAGGACGGGACTAGCGACCAATGAGCAGTTCTTC

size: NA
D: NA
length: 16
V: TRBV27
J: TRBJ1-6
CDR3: CASSLGGGTDNSPLHF
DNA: TGTGCCAGCAGTTTAGGGGGGGGGACCGACAATTCACCCCTCCACTTT

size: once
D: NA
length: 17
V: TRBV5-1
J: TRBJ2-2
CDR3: CASSPSGVAWNTGELFF
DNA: TGCGCCAGCAGCCCATCGGGGGTAGCGTGGAACACCGGGGAGCTGTTTTTT

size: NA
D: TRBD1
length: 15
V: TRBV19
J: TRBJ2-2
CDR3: CASTRDRGNTGELFF
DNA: TGTGCCAGCACCCGGGACAGGGGGAACACCGGGGAGCTGTTTTTT

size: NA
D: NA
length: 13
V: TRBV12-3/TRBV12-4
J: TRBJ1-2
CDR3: CASSLQAGGGYTF
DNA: TGTGCCAGCAGCCTACAGGCCGGGGGTGGCTACACCTTC

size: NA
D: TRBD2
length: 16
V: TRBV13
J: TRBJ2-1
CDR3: CASSLDLAGGQNEQFF
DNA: TGTGCCAGCAGCTTAGACTTGGCGGGAGGGCAGAATGAGCAGTTCTTC